This T cell receptor beta chain was found in a study of T cell responses to AZD1222 COVID-19 vaccine. As for the study in general: Both about-4-week and about-12-week second-dose recipients were combined. The study's findings and limits: At 160-218 and 743-854, vaccine-associated CD4 TCRs were dominant, and they spanned spike. Clonal diversity was possibly underestimated, and the donors were mostly white British, with more females.

This clone appeared once. The antigen remains undetermined. Germline V gene data show CDR1 as SEHNR and CDR2 as FQNEAQ (reference sequence). The CDR3 spans 18 residues. V was pared by 0 bases and J by 6 bases, with 12 bases of the junction left unmatched. Data came from immunoSEQ multiplex PCR; TCRdb stores just in-frame clones and leaves some out. The profile shows 90,000 to 95,000 clones, around 93% of them singletons. This chain links TRBV7-9 with TRBJ2-3, with 10 bases that match TRBD2. The TCR comes from an adult in good health. The material was peripheral blood, obtained on day 0 of AZD1222 vaccination. The CDR3 DNA follows: TGTGCCAGCAGCTTAGCGGCGCTAGCGGGAGCCTCCCGGGATACGCAGTATTTT. This gives the protein CASSLAALAGASRDTQYF.